Included here is one T cell receptor (beta chain) sequence, with context. Using immunoSEQ multiplex PCR, the repertoire was profiled, and TCRdb retains in-frame clones only, with some absent. This table holds about 81,000 clones, 85% found once. The sample is drawn from a study of PD-L1 blockade in urothelial cancer. For the study at large: A median about 150,000 T cells were found in blood samples.

V dropped 1 base and J dropped 4 bases, with 4 bases sitting between them. The length of the CDR3 is 13 residues. Germline loops: CDR1 MDHEN, CDR2 SYDVKM. Time point specified: pretreatment peripheral blood. The number of samples from each patient was between 1 and 8, taken pretreatment and on-treatment. The J gene is TRBJ2-2, the V gene TRBV28; D call uncertain. Sequenced here: PBMCs, sampled around atezolizumab (anti-PD-L1) treatment. This receptor was identified in a man between 40 and 49 years old with urothelial cancer. The CDR3 nucleotides read TGTGCCAGCAGTTTATATCGCACCGGGGAGCTGTTTTTT. This sequence encodes CASSLYRTGELFF.